The present T cell receptor beta chain was sequenced within a study of blood T cell repertoires in COVID-19 (dated by TCRdb to the early 2020s). Broadly, across the study: The collaborator samples originated in the United States, Italy and Spain and spanned the acute and convalescent phases of COVID-19. Nearly every sample came with metadata listing a de-identified subject ID, COVID-19 status, age in years and sex. The prospective study material was composed of cDNA or gDNA derived from T cells, B-cell-depleted T cells, or PBMCs. The dataset comprised deeply sampled blood TCRbeta repertoires from subjects exposed to, actively infected with, or recovered from COVID-19. Samples came from the ongoing ImmuneRACE study (first 160 participants) plus 1,254 subjects from 6 global collaborators. The repertoires were released in a freely available public database meant as a resource for research on the immune response to SARS-CoV-2. Where available, HLA class I and class II types were obtained from metadata supplied by the sample provider rather than from assay-based typing. General study outcomes and caveats: How much clinical and demographic metadata was included differed by source and by participant, and the metadata was provided uncurated.

Taken from cysteine to phenylalanine, the CDR3 has 15 residues. Only the CDR3 DNA stays, 45 bases, in frame from base 1. The junction shows trimming of 2 bases on V and 7 bases on J, and the gene matches do not reach 8 bases of it. In the germline V gene (reference sequence), CDR1 corresponds to SEHNR and CDR2 to FQNEAQ. TCRbeta CDR3 regions were amplified from genomic DNA using the immunoSEQ Assay, a bias-controlled multiplex PCR. The authors processed their data as follows. The number of nucleated cells in each sample was estimated from the amplification of reference gene primers within the assay. To quantify the absolute abundance of each unique TCRbeta CDR3 rearrangement, sequence reads were collapsed and filtered. For each sample, productive Simpson clonality was calculated by taking the square root of Simpson's diversity index across productive rearrangements. In TCRdb, the immuneACCESS table is reduced to in-frame sequences with V and J assigned. These tables do not hold every clone; where another copy was compared, an unresolved V gene accounts for under half, and the others remain unexplained. The DNA was the basis for D and trimming; V, J and clone size are from that table. The sample table holds 150,000 to 200,000 clones, of which about 86% were seen once. Approximately 18% of the sample goes to the ten largest clones.

Each collaborating institution followed its own protocols to collect whole blood in K2EDTA tubes. For TCRbeta analysis, collaborators shipped samples as frozen whole blood, isolated PBMCs, or DNA extracted from either of those sample types. As to this clone: Its antigen has not been determined. Per-nucleotide qualities are absent, and no much larger clonotype sits a single base away.

This receptor was obtained from a woman aged 80 or older with acute or convalescent COVID-19. The sequenced material came from peripheral blood. The chain is assembled from TRBV7-9 and TRBJ2-1; 7 of the junction bases match TRBD2. The DNA sequence reads TGTGCCAGCAGCTTATTTAGGGAGGGTATGAATGAGCAGTTCTTC. It specifies CASSLFREGMNEQFF.